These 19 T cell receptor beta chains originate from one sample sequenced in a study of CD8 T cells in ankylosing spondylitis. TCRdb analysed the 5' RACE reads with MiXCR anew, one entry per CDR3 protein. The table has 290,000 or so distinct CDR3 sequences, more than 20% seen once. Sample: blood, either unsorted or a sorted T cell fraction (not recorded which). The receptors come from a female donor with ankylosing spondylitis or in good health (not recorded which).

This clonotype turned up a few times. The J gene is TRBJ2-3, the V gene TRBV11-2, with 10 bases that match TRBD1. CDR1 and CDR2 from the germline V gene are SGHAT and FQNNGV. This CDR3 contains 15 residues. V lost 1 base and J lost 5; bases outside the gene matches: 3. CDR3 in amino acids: CASSLGQGAGDTQYF. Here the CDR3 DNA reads TGTGCCAGCAGCTTAGGACAGGGGGCCGGAGATACGCAGTATTTT.

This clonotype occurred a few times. The CDR3 loop reads CSAGAYVNSPLHF. CDR3 nucleotide sequence: TGCAGTGCTGGGGCGTACGTTAATTCACCCCTCCACTTT. V usage is TRBV20-1 and J usage is TRBJ1-6, with D possibly TRBD1 on 5 matching bases. Germline V gene data show CDR1 as DFQATT and CDR2 as SNEGSKA (reference sequence). This CDR3 is 13 amino acids long. Trimming stripped 5 bases from V and 6 bases from J, with 11 bases between.

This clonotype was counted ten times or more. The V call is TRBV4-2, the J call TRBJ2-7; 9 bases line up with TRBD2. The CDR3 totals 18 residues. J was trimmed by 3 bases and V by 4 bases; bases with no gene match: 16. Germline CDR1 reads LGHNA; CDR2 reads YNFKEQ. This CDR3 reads CASSRKLAGTTTDYEQYF. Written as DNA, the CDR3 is TGTGCCAGCAGCCGAAAGCTAGCGGGAACCACTACAGACTACGAGCAGTACTTC.

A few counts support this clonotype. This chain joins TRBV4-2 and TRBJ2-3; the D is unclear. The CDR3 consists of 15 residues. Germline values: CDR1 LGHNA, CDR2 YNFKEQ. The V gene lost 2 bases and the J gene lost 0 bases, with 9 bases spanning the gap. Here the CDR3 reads CASSQSSSSTDTQYF. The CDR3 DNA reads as TGTGCCAGCAGCCAATCGTCCTCTAGCACAGATACGCAGTATTTT.

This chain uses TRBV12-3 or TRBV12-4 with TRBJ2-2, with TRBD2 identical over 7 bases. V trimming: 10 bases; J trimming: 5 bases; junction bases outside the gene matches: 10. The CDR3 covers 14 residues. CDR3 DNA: TGTGCCACCACTCTGGCGGGAGATACCGGGGAGCTGTTTTTT. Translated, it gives CATTLAGDTGELFF.

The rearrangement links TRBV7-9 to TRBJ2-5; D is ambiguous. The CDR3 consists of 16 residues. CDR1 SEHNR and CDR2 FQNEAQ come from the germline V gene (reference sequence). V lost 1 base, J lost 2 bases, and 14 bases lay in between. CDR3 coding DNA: TGTGCCAGCAGCTTAGGTTTGGCCCCCCTGCAAGAGACCCAGTACTTC. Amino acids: CASSLGLAPLQETQYF.

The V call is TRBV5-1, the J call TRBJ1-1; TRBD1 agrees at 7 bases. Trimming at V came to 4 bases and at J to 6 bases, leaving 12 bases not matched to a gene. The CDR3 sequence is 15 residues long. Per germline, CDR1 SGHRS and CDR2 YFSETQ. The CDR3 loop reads CASSPGQEPPSEAFF. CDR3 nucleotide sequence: TGCGCCAGCAGCCCCGGACAGGAGCCGCCTTCTGAAGCTTTCTTT. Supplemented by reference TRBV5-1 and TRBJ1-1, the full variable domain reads KAGVTQTPRYLIKTRGQQVTLSCSPISGHRSVSWYQQTPGQGLQFLFEYFSETQRNKGNFPGRFSGRQFSNSRSEMNVSTLELGDSALYLCASSPGQEPPSEAFFGQGTRLTVV.

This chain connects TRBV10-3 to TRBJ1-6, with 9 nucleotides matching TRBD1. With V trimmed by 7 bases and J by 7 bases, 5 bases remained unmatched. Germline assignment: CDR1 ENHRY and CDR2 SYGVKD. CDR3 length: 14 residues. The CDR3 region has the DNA TGTGCCATCAAGCAGGGGACAGGGAATTCACCCCTCCACTTT. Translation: CAIKQGTGNSPLHF.

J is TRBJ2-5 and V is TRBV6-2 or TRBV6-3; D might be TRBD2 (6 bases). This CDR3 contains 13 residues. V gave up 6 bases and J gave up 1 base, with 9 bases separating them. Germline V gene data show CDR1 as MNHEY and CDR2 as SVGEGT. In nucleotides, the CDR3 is TGTGCCAGCAGGATGACTAGCCAAGAGACCCAGTACTTC. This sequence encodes CASRMTSQETQYF.

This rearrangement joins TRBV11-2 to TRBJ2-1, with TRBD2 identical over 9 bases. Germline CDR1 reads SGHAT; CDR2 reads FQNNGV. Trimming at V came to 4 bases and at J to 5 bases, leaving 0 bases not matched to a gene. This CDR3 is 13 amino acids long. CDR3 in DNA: TGTGCCAGCAGCTGGACTAGCGACAATGAGCAGTTCTTC. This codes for CASSWTSDNEQFF. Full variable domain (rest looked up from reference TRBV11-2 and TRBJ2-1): EAGVAQSPRYKIIEKRQSVAFWCNPISGHATLYWYQQILGQGPKLLIQFQNNGVVDDSQLPKDRFSAERLKGVDSTLKIQPAKLEDSAVYLCASSWTSDNEQFFGPGTRLTVL.

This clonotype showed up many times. The CDR3 sequence: CSVEVMITDTQYF. The CDR3 DNA follows: TGCAGCGTGGAGGTTATGATCACAGATACGCAGTATTTT. The V and J genes are TRBV29-1 and TRBJ2-3, with D possibly TRBD2 on 5 matching bases. Germline values: CDR1 SQVTM, CDR2 ANQGSEA. The CDR3 sequence is 13 residues long. With 6 bases removed from V and 2 bases from J, the gap between germline ends came to 12 bases.

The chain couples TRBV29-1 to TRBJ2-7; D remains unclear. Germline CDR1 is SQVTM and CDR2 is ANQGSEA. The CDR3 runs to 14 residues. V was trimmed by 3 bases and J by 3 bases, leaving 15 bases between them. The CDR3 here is CSVEHGGRIYEQYF. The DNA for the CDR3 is TGCAGCGTTGAGCATGGCGGCAGGATCTACGAGCAGTACTTC.

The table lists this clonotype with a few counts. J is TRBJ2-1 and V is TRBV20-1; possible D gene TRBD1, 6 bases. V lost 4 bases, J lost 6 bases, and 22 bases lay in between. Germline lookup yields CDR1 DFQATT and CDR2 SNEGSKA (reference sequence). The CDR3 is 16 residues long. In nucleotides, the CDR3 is TGCAGTGCTAATAGAGGGGGTGGCGGCCGGGTCAATGAGCAGTTCTTC. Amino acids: CSANRGGGGRVNEQFF.

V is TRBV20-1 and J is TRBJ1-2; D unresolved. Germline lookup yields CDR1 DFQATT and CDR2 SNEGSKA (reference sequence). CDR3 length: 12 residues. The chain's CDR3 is CSALPGNYGYTF. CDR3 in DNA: TGCAGCGCCCTACCCGGCAACTATGGCTACACCTTC.

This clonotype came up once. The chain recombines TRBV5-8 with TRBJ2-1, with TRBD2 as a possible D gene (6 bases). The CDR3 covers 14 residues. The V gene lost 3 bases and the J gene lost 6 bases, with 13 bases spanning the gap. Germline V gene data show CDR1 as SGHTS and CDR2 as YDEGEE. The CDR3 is CASSSLRGINEQFF. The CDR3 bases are TGTGCCAGCAGCTCCCTCCGGGGGATCAATGAGCAGTTCTTC.

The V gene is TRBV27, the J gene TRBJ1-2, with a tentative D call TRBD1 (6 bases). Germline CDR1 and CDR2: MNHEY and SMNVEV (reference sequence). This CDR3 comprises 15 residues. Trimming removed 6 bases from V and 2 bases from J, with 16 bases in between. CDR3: CASRQRQGRNYGYTF. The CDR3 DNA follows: TGTGCCAGCAGGCAACGGCAGGGGAGAAACTATGGCTACACCTTC.

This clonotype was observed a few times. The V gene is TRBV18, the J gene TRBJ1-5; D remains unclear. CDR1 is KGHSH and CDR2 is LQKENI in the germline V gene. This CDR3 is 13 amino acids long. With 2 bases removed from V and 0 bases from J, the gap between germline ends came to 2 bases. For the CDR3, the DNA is TGTGCCAGCTCACCAAATAGCAATCAGCCCCAGCATTTT. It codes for CASSPNSNQPQHF.

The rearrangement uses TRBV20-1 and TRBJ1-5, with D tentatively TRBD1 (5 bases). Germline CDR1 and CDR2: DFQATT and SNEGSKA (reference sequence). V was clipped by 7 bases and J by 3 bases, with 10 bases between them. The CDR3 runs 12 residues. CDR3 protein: CSGGSDNQPQHF. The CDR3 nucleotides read TGCAGTGGGGGGTCAGACAATCAGCCCCAGCATTTT.

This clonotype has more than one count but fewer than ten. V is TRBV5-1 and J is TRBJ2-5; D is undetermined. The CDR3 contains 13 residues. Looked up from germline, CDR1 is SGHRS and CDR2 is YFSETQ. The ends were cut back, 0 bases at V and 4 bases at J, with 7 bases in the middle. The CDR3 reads CASSLDVRETQYF. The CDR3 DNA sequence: TGCGCCAGCAGCTTGGACGTAAGAGAGACCCAGTACTTC.